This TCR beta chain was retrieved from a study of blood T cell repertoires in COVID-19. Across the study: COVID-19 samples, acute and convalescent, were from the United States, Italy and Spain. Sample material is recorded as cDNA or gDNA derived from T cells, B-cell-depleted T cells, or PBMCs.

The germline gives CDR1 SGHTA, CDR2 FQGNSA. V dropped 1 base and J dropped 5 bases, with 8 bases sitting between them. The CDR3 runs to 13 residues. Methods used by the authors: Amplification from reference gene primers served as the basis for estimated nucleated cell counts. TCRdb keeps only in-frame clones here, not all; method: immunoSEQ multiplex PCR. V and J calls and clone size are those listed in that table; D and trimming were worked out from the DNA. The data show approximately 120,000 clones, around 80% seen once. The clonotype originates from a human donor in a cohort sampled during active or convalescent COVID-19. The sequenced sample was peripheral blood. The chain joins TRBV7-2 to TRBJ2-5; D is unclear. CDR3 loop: CASSLGAPETQYF. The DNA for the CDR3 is TGTGCCAGCAGCTTAGGAGCCCCCGAGACCCAGTACTTC.